This TCR beta chain was captured in a study of T-cell reconstitution after alpha-beta-depleted transplantation in children. In germline, CDR1 is SGHVS, CDR2 FNYEAQ. V was pared by 5 bases and J by 5 bases, with 10 bases between. This CDR3 has 13 amino acids. This clonotype showed up just a few times. What it binds is not known. Broader study findings: Surviving recipient T cells and intrathymic progenitors accounted for some patients' high TCRbeta diversity at day 60. Several hundred rapidly expanded clones from non-depleted graft cells reportedly supplied alpha-beta T cells about two months post-transplant. It was newly produced T cells that mostly accounted for T-cell counts and diversity one year after transplant.

Molecular barcoding with unique molecular identifiers was used for the TCRbeta library. TCRdb re-called the PCR reads with MiXCR, one entry per CDR3 protein. The sample shows fewer than 250,000 distinct CDR3 sequences, around a sixth of them seen only once. This clonotype originated in a male patient aged 2 to 10 who had a stem cell transplant for acute lymphoblastic leukemia, so the T cells may come from the graft donor. The starting material was PBMCs, mostly from graft donor cells, obtained 360 days after TCRalphabeta/CD19-depleted stem cell transplant. The chain employs TRBV7-6 and TRBJ2-4; D possibly uses TRBD1 or TRBD2 (5 bases each). CDR3 loop: CASSEGSENIQYF. The CDR3 bases are TGTGCCAGCAGCGAGGGGTCCGAAAACATTCAGTACTTC.